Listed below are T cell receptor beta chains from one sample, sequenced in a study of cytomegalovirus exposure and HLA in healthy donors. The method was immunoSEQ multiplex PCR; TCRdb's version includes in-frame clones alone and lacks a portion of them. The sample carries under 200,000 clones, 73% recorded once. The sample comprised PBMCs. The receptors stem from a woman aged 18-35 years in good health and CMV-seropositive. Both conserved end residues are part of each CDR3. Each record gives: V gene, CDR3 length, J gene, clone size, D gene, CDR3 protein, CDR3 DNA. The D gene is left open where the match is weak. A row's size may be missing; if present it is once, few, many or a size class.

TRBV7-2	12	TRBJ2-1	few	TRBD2	CASSRSLAAQFF	TGTGCCAGCAGCCGAAGTCTAGCGGCGCAGTTCTTC
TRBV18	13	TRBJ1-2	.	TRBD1	CASSEGQRYGYTF	TGTGCCAGCTCAGAGGGACAGAGATATGGCTACACCTTC
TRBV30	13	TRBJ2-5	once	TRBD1	CAWSEGAAETQYF	TGTGCCTGGAGTGAGGGGGCGGCGGAGACCCAGTACTTC
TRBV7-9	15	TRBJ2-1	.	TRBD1	CASSLSRGQYNEQFF	TGTGCCAGCAGCTTATCCAGGGGGCAATACAATGAGCAGTTCTTC
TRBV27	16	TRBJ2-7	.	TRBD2	CASSSGGASGSHEQYF	TGTGCCAGCAGTTCGGGCGGGGCTAGCGGGTCCCACGAGCAGTACTTC
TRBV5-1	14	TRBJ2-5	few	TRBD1	CASNTGTGSETQYF	TGCGCCAGCAACACCGGGACAGGGTCGGAGACCCAGTACTTC
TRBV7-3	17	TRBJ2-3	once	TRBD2	CASSSGTAGPSTDTQYF	TGTGCCAGCAGCTCAGGAACAGCGGGGCCAAGCACAGATACGCAGTATTTT
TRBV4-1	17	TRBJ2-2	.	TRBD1	CASSRRGQGLNTGELFF	TGCGCCAGCAGCCGGCGGGGACAGGGCTTGAACACCGGGGAGCTGTTTTTT
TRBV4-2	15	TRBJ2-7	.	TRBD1	CASSQEAGGLYEQYF	TGTGCCAGCAGCCAAGAGGCAGGGGGTCTCTACGAGCAGTACTTC
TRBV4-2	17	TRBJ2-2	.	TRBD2	CASSQRASGDENGELFF	TGTGCCAGCAGCCAACGGGCTAGCGGGGATGAGAACGGGGAGCTGTTTTTT
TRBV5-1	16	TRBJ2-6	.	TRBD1	CASSLGQGSGANVLTF	TGCGCCAGCAGCTTGGGACAGGGCTCTGGGGCCAACGTCCTGACTTTC
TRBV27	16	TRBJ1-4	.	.	CASSSLGAGEGLELFF	TGTGCCAGCAGTTCCCTCGGGGCAGGGGAGGGACTGGAACTGTTTTTT
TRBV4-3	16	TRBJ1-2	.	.	CASSQDFQGSNYGYTF	TGCGCCAGCAGCCAAGATTTCCAGGGTTCTAACTATGGCTACACCTTC
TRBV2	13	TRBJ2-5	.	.	CASRGDFRETQYF	TGTGCCAGCAGAGGGGACTTCAGGGAGACCCAGTACTTC
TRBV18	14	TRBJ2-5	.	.	CASSPSYSKETQYF	TGTGCCAGCTCACCGTCCTACAGTAAAGAGACCCAGTACTTC
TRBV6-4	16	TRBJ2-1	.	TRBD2	CASSLTSGGGYNEQFF	TGTGCCAGCAGCCTAACTAGCGGGGGGGGATACAATGAGCAGTTCTTC
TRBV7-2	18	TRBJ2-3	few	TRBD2	CASSLYGLKRGVTDTQYF	TGTGCCAGCAGCTTATACGGTCTGAAACGGGGGGTCACAGATACGCAGTATTTT
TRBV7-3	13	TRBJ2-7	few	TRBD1	CASSSAPDRKQYF	TGTGCCAGCAGCTCAGCCCCGGACAGGAAGCAGTACTTC
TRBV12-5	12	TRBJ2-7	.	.	CASGLHIYEQYF	TGTGCTAGTGGCCTCCACATTTACGAGCAGTACTTC
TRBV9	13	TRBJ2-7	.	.	CASSEEGAWEQYF	TGTGCCAGCAGTGAAGAAGGGGCTTGGGAGCAGTACTTC
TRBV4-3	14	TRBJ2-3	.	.	CASSQDTPPDTQYF	TGCGCCAGCAGCCAAGATACTCCCCCAGATACGCAGTATTTT
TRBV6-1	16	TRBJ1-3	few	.	CASSEATGTEGNTIYF	TGTGCCAGCAGTGAAGCCACGGGTACGGAAGGAAACACCATATATTTT
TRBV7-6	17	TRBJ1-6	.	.	CASSLGAGGARNSPLHF	TGTGCCAGCAGCTTAGGTGCGGGGGGCGCGAGGAATTCACCCCTCCACTTT
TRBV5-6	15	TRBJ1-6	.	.	CASSAPFTGNSPLHF	TGTGCCAGCAGCGCCCCTTTCACCGGTAATTCACCCCTCCACTTT
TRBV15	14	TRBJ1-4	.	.	CATNGGTTNEKLFF	TGTGCCACCAACGGAGGCACAACTAATGAAAAACTGTTTTTT
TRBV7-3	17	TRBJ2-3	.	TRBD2	CASSPASTSGGTDTQYF	TGTGCCAGCAGCCCCGCATCGACTAGCGGAGGCACAGATACGCAGTATTTT
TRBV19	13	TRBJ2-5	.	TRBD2	CASGGGLQETQYF	TGTGCCAGTGGGGGGGGACTCCAAGAGACCCAGTACTTC
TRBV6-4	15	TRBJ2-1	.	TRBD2	CASSAEAGEYNEQFF	TGTGCCAGCAGTGCGGAAGCGGGGGAATACAATGAGCAGTTCTTC
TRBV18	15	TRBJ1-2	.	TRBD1	CASSPGQGANYGYTF	TGTGCCAGCTCACCGGGACAGGGTGCTAACTATGGCTACACCTTC
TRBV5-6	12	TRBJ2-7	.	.	CASSYSSYEQYF	TGTGCCAGCAGCTACTCCTCCTACGAGCAGTACTTC
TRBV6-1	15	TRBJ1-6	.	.	CASSEVGGSNSPLHF	TGTGCCAGCAGTGAAGTGGGGGGAAGTAATTCACCCCTCCACTTT
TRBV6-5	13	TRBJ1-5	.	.	CASSGERGQPQHF	TGTGCCAGCAGTGGGGAAAGGGGTCAGCCCCAGCATTTT
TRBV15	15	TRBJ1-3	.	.	CATSRDRVSGNTIYF	TGTGCCACCAGCAGAGATCGGGTGTCGGGAAACACCATATATTTT
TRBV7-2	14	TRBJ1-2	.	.	CASSFLGTNYGYTF	TGTGCCAGCAGCTTCCTCGGTACTAACTATGGCTACACCTTC
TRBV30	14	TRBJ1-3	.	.	CAWSVSNSGNTIYF	TGTGCCTGGAGTGTCTCTAACTCTGGAAACACCATATATTTT
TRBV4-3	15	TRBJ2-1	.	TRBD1	CASSPRQGAYNEQFF	TGCGCCAGCAGCCCCAGACAGGGGGCCTACAATGAGCAGTTCTTC
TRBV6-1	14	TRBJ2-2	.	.	CASSERRDTGELFF	TGTGCCAGCAGTGAAAGGCGGGACACCGGGGAGCTGTTTTTT
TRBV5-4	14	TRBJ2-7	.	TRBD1	CASSLWDRSYEQYF	TGTGCCAGCAGCTTGTGGGACAGGTCCTACGAGCAGTACTTC
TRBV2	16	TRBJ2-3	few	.	CASSEEVGGQLDTQYF	TGTGCCAGCAGTGAAGAGGTGGGGGGGCAGCTAGATACGCAGTATTTT
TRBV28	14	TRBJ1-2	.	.	CASSLITGYYGYTF	TGTGCCAGCAGTCTAATAACAGGGTACTATGGCTACACCTTC
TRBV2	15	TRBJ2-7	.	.	CASTPRGFGIYEQYF	TGTGCCAGCACCCCCCGGGGGTTTGGAATCTACGAGCAGTACTTC
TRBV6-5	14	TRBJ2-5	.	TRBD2	CASRVSSGARTQYF	TGTGCCAGCAGGGTATCTAGCGGGGCCCGGACCCAGTACTTC
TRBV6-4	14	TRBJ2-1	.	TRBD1	CASSASDRGNEQFF	TGTGCCAGCAGTGCCTCAGACAGGGGAAATGAGCAGTTCTTC
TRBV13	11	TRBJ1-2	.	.	CASSSDYGYTF	TGTGCCAGCAGCTCCGACTATGGCTACACCTTC
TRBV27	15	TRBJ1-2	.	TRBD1	CASSPDRDANYGYTF	TGTGCCAGCAGTCCCGACAGGGACGCTAACTATGGCTACACCTTC
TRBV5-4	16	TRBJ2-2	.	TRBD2	CASSLVRGANTGELFF	TGTGCCAGCAGCTTGGTGCGGGGGGCGAACACCGGGGAGCTGTTTTTT
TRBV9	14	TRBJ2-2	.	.	CASSGGGGTGELFF	TGTGCCAGCAGTGGAGGGGGCGGCACCGGGGAGCTGTTTTTT
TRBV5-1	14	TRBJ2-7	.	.	CASSLVQGSYEQYF	TGCGCCAGCAGCTTGGTACAGGGAAGCTACGAGCAGTACTTC
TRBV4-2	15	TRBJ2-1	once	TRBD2	CASGTSGRGSNEQFF	TGTGCCAGCGGGACTAGCGGGCGCGGGAGTAATGAGCAGTTCTTC
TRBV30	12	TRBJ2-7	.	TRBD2	CAWSGGTYEQYF	TGTGCCTGGAGCGGGGGGACCTACGAGCAGTACTTC
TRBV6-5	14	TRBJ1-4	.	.	CASSYSRGDEKLFF	TGTGCCAGCAGTTACTCCCGGGGAGACGAAAAACTGTTTTTT